Listed below are T cell receptor beta chains from one sample, sequenced in a study of cytomegalovirus exposure and HLA in healthy donors. Assay: immunoSEQ multiplex PCR; the TCRdb copy retains only in-frame clones and omits some. The sample holds approximately 150,000 clones; approximately 89% are singletons and the top ten take approximately 2.6%. The sequenced material came from PBMCs. The receptors here all came from a man aged 18 to 30 in good health and CMV-seropositive. The conserved cysteine and the conserved F or W are not part of the CDR3 here. The order of the fields is J gene, V gene, clone size, CDR3 protein. Clone size is shown for a subset of rows, as once, few, many or a class of expanded clone.

>TRBJ1-1|TRBV7-9|NA
ASSQGIQGAF
>TRBJ2-3|TRBV20-1|NA
SAPSTDTQY
>TRBJ2-7|TRBV7-2|once
ASSFNGGANEQY
>TRBJ2-1|TRBV9|NA
ASSVATYGQGTYNEQF
>TRBJ2-1|TRBV14|NA
ASSQASYNEQF
>TRBJ2-7|TRBV7-2|NA
ASSFAGTGLPEQY
>TRBJ1-2|TRBV4-1|NA
ASRRVGGKGYGYT
>TRBJ1-2|TRBV7-3|NA
ASSPGQGAYGYT
>TRBJ1-1|TRBV4-2|NA
ASSPRRRGTEAF
>TRBJ2-1|TRBV5-1|NA
ASSLTGGEEQF
>TRBJ1-5|TRBV6-5|once
ASSYGRYGNQPQH
>TRBJ2-5|TRBV5-6|NA
ASSLVSWREMAETQY
>TRBJ1-5|TRBV13|NA
ASSLGGGQPQH
>TRBJ2-7|TRBV5-6|once
ASSLGGLGGYEQY
>TRBJ2-1|TRBV7-9|few
ASSLLGVDEQF
>TRBJ1-3|TRBV6-1|NA
ASSESVPGNTIY
>TRBJ2-7|TRBV30|NA
AWSVLREQY
>TRBJ1-5|TRBV7-2|NA
ASSPHGGEGQPQH
>TRBJ1-3|TRBV5-4|NA
ASSRGGAEGNTIY
>TRBJ2-5|TRBV7-9|NA
ASSFPGVKETQY
>TRBJ1-2|TRBV4-1|NA
ASSQVPSTDTDDYGYT
>TRBJ2-1|TRBV18|NA
ASSPASIGTSDAF
>TRBJ1-1|TRBV7-2|NA
ASSYSPTPNTEAF
>TRBJ2-7|TRBV6-5|NA
ASSYNSGTYEQY
>TRBJ2-7|TRBV6-6|NA
ASSDPGRGLYEQY
>TRBJ1-2|TRBV2|NA
ASRRSIGREGYT
>TRBJ2-5|TRBV13|NA
ASRAGLAGEETQY
>TRBJ2-7|TRBV28|NA
ASRPTLRVSSYEQY
>TRBJ2-3|TRBV7-8|NA
ASRQGASSTDTQY
>TRBJ1-2|TRBV6-1|NA
ASRNTGTGRGYT
>TRBJ2-1|TRBV4-1|NA
ASSPRGGILGIYNEQF
>TRBJ2-7|TRBV28|NA
ASSSGTSYEQY
>TRBJ1-2|TRBV6-5|few
ASSSTYRGNYGYT
>TRBJ1-1|TRBV6-5|NA
ASSPPWTSAAF
>TRBJ2-1|TRBV19|NA
ASSSRPQGVVGNEQF
>TRBJ2-1|TRBV9|NA
ASSGIAGGSPLHEQF
>TRBJ2-5|TRBV9|NA
ASSVTIGTALETQY
>TRBJ2-1|TRBV6-4|medium-sized
ASSATSGDVNEQF
>TRBJ2-6|TRBV9|NA
ASSVGRGLAGADISGANVLT
>TRBJ2-7|TRBV18|NA
ASSPEGRGSYEQY
>TRBJ1-2|TRBV7-2|NA
ASSLGQAGLSSYT
>TRBJ2-3|TRBV13|once
ASRSPSGVTDTQY
>TRBJ1-3|TRBV9|NA
ASSSGGNTIY
>TRBJ2-1|TRBV6-5|NA
ASSYLRDSVNEQF
>TRBJ2-7|TRBV29-1|NA
SVSGGVHFYEQY
>TRBJ2-2|TRBV4-1|NA
ASSPLGGVNTGELF
>TRBJ2-7|TRBV9|NA
ASSVGLPSYEQY
>TRBJ2-3|TRBV2|NA
ASFRAGAGAADTQY
>TRBJ2-1|TRBV4-1|NA
ASSQGGTSGGASHNEQF
>TRBJ1-2|TRBV18|NA
ASSTGRANYGYT
>TRBJ2-2|TRBV29-1|NA
SVVVGTGELF
>TRBJ2-7|TRBV6-6|NA
ASSYSYRGISYEQY
>TRBJ2-5|TRBV29-1|once
SVGQGVGETQY
>TRBJ1-5|TRBV7-2|NA
ASSRRGQFDQPQH
>TRBJ2-1|TRBV7-3|NA
ASSLTAGGYNEQF
>TRBJ2-5|TRBV9|NA
ASSQRGLAGVETQY
>TRBJ2-1|TRBV13|NA
ASSLERGGFGNEQF